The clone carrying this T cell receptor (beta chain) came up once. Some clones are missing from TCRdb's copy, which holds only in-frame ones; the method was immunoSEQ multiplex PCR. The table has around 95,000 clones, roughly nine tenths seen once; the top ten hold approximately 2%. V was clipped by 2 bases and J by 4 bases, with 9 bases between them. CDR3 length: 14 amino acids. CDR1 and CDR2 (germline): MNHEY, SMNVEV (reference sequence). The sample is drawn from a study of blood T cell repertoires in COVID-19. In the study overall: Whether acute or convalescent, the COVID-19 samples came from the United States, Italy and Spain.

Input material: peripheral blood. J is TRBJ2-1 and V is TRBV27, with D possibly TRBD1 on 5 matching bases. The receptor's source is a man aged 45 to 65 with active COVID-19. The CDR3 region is CASSLQGHYNEQFF. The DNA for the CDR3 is TGTGCCAGCAGTTTACAGGGCCATTACAATGAGCAGTTCTTC.